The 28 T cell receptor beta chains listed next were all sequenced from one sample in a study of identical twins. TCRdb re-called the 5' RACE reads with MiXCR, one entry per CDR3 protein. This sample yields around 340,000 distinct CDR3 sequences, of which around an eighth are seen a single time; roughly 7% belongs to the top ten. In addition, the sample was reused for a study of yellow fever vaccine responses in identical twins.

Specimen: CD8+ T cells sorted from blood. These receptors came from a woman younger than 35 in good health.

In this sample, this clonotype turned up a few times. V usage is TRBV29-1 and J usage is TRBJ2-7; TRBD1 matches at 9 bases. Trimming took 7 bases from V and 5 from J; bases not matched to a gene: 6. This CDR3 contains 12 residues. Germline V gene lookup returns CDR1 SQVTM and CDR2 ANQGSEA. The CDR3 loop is CSAGRQGDEQYF. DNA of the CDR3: TGCAGCGCAGGCAGACAGGGGGACGAGCAGTACTTC.

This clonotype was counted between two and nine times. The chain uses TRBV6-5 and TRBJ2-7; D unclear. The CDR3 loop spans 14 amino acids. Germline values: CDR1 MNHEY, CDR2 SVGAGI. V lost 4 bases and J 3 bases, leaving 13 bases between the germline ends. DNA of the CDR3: TGTGCCAGCAGTTTCAACCCGGACGTCTACGAGCAGTACTTC. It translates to CASSFNPDVYEQYF.

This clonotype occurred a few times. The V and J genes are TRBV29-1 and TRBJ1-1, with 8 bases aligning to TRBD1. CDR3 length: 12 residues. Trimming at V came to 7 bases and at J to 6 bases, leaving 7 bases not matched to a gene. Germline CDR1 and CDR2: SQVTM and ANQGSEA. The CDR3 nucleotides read TGCAGCGCCGGAGCAGGGGGCCCTGAAGCTTTCTTT. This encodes CSAGAGGPEAFF. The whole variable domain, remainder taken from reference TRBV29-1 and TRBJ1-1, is SAVISQKPSRDICQRGTSLTIQCQVDSQVTMMFWYRQQPGQSLTLIATANQGSEATYESGFVIDKFPISRPNLTFSTLTVSNMSPEDSSIYLCSAGAGGPEAFFGQGTRLTVV.

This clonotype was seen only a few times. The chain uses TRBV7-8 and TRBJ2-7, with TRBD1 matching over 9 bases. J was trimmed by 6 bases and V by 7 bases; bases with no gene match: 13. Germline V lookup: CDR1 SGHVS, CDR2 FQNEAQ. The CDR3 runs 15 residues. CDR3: CASTLTTGGSGEQYV. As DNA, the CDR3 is TGTGCCAGCACTCTAACGACAGGGGGTAGTGGCGAGCAGTACGTC.

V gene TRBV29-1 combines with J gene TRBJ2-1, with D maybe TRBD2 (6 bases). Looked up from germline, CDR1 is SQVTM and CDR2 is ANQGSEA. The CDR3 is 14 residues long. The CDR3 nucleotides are TGCAACCCCTCGTGGGGGGAGACCTACAATGAGCAGTTCTTC. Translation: CNPSWGETYNEQFF.

CDR3 nucleotides: TGCAGTGCCCGAGGGGGGACAGGGGTTCCCAATGAGCAGTTCTTC. It yields the protein CSARGGTGVPNEQFF. This chain joins TRBV20-1 and TRBJ2-1; 10 bases map to TRBD1. Germline CDR1 reads DFQATT; CDR2 reads SNEGSKA (reference sequence). This CDR3 has 15 amino acids. Unmatched junction bases numbered 11, after V lost 6 bases and J lost 6 bases.

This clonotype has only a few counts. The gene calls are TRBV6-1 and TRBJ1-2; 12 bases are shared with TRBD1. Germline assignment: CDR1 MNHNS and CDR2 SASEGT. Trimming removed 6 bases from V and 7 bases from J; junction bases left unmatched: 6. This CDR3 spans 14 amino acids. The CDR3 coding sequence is TGTGCCAGCAGCCAGGGACAGGGGGCGCTTGGCTACACCTTC. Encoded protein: CASSQGQGALGYTF.

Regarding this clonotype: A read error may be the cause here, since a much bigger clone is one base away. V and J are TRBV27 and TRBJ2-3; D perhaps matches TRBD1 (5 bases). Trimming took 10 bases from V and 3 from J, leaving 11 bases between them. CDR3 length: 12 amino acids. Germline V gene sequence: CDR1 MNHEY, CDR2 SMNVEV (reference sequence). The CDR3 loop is CAIGRGTDTQYF. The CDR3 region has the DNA TGTGCCATCGGTAGGGGAACAGATACGCAGTATTTT.

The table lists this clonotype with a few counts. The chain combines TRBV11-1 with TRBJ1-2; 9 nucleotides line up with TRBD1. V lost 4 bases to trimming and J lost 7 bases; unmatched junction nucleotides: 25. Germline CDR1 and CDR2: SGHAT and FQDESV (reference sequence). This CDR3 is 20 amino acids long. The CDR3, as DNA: TGTGCCAGCAGCTCACGTCCTGACCCGCGGCCGGGACAGGGATCCTCTGGCTACACCTTC. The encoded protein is CASSSRPDPRPGQGSSGYTF.

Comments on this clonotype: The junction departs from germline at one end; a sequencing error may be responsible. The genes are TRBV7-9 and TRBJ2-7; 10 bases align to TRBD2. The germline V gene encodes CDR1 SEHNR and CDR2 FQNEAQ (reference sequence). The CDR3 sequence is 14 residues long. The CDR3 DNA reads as TGTGCCAGCAGCCTAGCGGGAGTCGGTAGCGAGCAGTACTTC. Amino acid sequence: CASSLAGVGSEQYF.

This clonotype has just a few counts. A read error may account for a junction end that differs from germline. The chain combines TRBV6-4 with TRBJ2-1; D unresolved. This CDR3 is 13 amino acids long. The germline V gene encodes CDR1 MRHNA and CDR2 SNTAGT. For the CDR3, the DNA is TGTGCCAGCAGTGACTCTGGTAGCTCCCCTTGGCTCTTC. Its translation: CASSDSGSSPWLF.

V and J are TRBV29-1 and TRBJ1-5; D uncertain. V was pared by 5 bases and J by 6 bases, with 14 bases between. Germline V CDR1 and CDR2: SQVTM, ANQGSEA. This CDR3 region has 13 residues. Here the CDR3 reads CSVLGPHGQPQHF. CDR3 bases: TGCAGCGTTCTGGGCCCCCACGGTCAGCCCCAGCATTTT.

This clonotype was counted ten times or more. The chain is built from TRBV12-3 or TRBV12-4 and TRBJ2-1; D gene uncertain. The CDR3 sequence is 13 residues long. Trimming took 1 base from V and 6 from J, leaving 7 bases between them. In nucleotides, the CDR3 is TGTGCCAGCAGTTTAGGTCGAGTCAATGAGCAGTTCTTC. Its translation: CASSLGRVNEQFF.

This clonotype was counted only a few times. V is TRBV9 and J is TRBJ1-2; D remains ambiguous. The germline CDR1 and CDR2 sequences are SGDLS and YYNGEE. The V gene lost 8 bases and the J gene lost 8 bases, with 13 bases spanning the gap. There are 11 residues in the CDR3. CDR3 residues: CASESYRGYTF. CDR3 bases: TGTGCCAGTGAAAGCTATCGGGGCTACACCTTC.

The CDR3: CASSQVARPYEQYV. The CDR3 region has the DNA TGCGCCAGCAGCCAAGTGGCTAGACCCTACGAGCAGTACGTC. J is TRBJ2-7 and V is TRBV4-1; D not certain. CDR3 length: 14 amino acids. V was trimmed by 1 base and J by 2 bases, leaving 9 bases between them. CDR1 MGHRA and CDR2 YSYEKL come from the germline V gene.

This CDR3 is CASSSRATGELFF. CDR3 coding DNA: TGTGCCAGCAGCTCCAGGGCCACCGGGGAGCTGTTTTTT. This chain links TRBV11-2 with TRBJ2-2; D might be TRBD1 (5 bases). This CDR3 comprises 13 residues. The ends were cut back, 4 bases at V and 4 bases at J, with 7 bases in the middle. Germline V lookup: CDR1 SGHAT, CDR2 FQNNGV.

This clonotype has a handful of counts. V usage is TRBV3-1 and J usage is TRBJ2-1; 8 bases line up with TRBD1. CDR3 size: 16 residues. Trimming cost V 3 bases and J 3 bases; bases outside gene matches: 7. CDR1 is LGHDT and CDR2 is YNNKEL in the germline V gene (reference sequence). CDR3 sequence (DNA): TGTGCCAGCAGCCAGGACAGGGTCGGATTCTACAATGAGCAGTTCTTC. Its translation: CASSQDRVGFYNEQFF.

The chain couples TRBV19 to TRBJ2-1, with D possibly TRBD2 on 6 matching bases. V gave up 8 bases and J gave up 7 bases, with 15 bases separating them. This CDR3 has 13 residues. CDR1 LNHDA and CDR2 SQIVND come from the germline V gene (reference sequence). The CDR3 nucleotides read TGTGCCAGTTTTAGCCGGGCGGGGAATGAGCAGTTCTTC. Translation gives CASFSRAGNEQFF. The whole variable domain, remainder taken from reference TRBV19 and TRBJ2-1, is DGGITQSPKYLFRKEGQNVTLSCEQNLNHDAMYWYRQDPGQGLRLIYYSQIVNDFQKGDIAEGYSVSREKKESFPLTVTSAQKNPTAFYLCASFSRAGNEQFFGPGTRLTVL.

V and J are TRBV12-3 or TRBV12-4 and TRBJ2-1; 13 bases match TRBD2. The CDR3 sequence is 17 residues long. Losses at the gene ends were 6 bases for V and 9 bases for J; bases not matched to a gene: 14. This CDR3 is CASRGLGTSGAYGEQFF. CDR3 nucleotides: TGTGCCAGCAGGGGCCTGGGGACTAGCGGGGCCTACGGTGAGCAGTTCTTC.

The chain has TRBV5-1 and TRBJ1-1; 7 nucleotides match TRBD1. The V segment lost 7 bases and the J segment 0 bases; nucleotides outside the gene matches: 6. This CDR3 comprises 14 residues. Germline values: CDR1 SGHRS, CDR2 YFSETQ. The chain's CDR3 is CASGTGELNTEAFF. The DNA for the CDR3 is TGCGCCAGCGGAACAGGGGAACTGAACACTGAAGCTTTCTTT. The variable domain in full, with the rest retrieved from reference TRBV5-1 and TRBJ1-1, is KAGVTQTPRYLIKTRGQQVTLSCSPISGHRSVSWYQQTPGQGLQFLFEYFSETQRNKGNFPGRFSGRQFSNSRSEMNVSTLELGDSALYLCASGTGELNTEAFFGQGTRLTVV.

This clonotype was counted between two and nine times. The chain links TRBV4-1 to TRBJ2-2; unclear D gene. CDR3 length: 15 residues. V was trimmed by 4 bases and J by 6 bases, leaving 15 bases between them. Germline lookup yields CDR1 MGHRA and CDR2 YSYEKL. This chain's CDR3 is CASSLPTGLAGELFF. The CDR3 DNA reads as TGCGCCAGCAGCCTTCCCACCGGATTGGCCGGGGAGCTGTTTTTT.

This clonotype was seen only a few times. The CDR3 sequence is CASSLVLASTYEQYF. CDR3 DNA sequence: TGTGCCAGCAGCTTAGTACTAGCATCTACCTACGAGCAGTACTTC. The chain combines TRBV13 with TRBJ2-7, with D maybe TRBD2 (6 bases). CDR3 length: 15 residues. CDR1 and CDR2 (germline): PRHDT, FYEKMQ (reference sequence). The ends were cut back, 1 base at V and 2 bases at J, with 12 bases in the middle. Variable domain in full (rest from reference TRBV13 and TRBJ2-7): AAGVIQSPRHLIKEKRETATLKCYPIPRHDTVYWYQQGPGQDPQFLISFYEKMQSDKGSIPDRFSAQQFSDYHSELNMSSLELGDSALYFCASSLVLASTYEQYFGPGTRLTVT.

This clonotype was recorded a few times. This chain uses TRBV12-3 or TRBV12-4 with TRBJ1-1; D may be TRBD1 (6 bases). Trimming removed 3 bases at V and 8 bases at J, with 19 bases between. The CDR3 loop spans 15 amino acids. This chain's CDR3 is CASSFETGDTQEAFF. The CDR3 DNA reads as TGTGCCAGCAGTTTTGAGACAGGCGACACCCAAGAAGCTTTCTTT.

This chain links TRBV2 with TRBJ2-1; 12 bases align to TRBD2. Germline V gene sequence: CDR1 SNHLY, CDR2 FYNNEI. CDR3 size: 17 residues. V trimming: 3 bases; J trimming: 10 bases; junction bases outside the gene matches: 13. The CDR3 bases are TGTGCCAGCAGTGACACCCCCGGGCTAGCGGGAGGGCGGGAGCAGTTCTTC. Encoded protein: CASSDTPGLAGGREQFF.

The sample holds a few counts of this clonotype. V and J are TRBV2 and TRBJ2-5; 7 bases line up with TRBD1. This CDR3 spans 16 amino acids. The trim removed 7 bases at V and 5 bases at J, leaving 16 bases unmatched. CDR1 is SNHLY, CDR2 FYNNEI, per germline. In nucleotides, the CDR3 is TGTGCCAGCAAGAAGACAGGGAAGGTTGAATCGGAGACCCAGTACTTC. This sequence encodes CASKKTGKVESETQYF. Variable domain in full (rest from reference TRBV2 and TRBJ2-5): EPEVTQTPSHQVTQMGQEVILRCVPISNHLYFYWYRQILGQKVEFLVSFYNNEISEKSEIFDDQFSVERPDGSNFTLKIRSTKLEDSAMYFCASKKTGKVESETQYFGPGTRLLVL.

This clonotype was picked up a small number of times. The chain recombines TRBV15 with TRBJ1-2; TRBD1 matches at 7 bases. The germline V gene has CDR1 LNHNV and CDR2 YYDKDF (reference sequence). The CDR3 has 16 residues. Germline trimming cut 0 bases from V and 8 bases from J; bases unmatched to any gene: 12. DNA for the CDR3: TGTGCCACCAGCAGAGATCTGGGGCAGGGGGGGAGAGGCTACACCTTC. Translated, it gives CATSRDLGQGGRGYTF.

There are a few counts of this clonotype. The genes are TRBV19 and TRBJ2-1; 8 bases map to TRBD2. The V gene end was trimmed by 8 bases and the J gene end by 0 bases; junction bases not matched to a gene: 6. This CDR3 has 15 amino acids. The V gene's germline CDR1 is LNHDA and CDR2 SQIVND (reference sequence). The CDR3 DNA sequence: TGTGCCAGTGGGCGTGCGGGAGGCTCCTACAATGAGCAGTTCTTC. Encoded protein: CASGRAGGSYNEQFF.

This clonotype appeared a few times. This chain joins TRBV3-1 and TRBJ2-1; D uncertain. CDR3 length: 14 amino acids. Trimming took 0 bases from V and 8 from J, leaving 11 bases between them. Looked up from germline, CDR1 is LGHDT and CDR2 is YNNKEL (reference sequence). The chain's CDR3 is CASSQDLGRYEQFF. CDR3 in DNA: TGTGCCAGCAGCCAAGATTTGGGCCGGTATGAGCAGTTCTTC.